This entry concerns a single T cell receptor beta chain. The table lists this clonotype with a few counts. Its antigen is still unknown. It has no much larger one-base neighbor in the sample; base qualities were not kept. Donors were approximately 42 systemically healthy Caucasian individuals from Russia aged roughly 6 to 100 years. Each donor gave about 10 milliliters of peripheral blood, drawn into EDTA-treated Vacutainer tubes. Ficoll-Paque density-gradient centrifugation was used to isolate PBMCs, with at least 6.5 million per sample. Total RNA, at least 6 micrograms per sample, was extracted from PBMCs with Trizol reagent. For every donor, an aliquot of PBMCs went through flow cytometry to measure the percentages of naive CD45RAhigh/CD27high T cells. This sample is drawn from a study of blood T cells in healthy people across ages (dated by TCRdb to between 2015 and 2017). Notes on the research overall: In model experiments, roughly one uniquely barcoded TCR beta cDNA molecule per two T cells was captured by template switching. Age-related changes in TCR beta repertoire diversity were measured in the study by deep sequencing normalized with unique cDNA molecular identifiers. Four age groups were formed from the donors: young (average 16 years), middle-aged (approximately 40), aged (62) and long-lived (82). Donors of different ages were randomly distributed across sequencing lanes to avoid experimental bias. The study analyzed two additional independent replicas of 1 million unique cDNA reads from the same blood draw for two donors, one aged 18 to 29 and one aged 80 or older.

What the authors observed across the whole study: Observed TCR beta diversity per million T cells fell roughly linearly with age, and a significant reduction was already apparent by age roughly 41. Estimates of total diversity based on one million sequenced T cells were considered lower bounds and underestimates. Compared with the aged group, more naive CD4+ T cells, fewer expanded clones and increased TCR diversity were shown by the long-lived group, suggesting age selection. Because the CMV infection status of the donors was unknown, age-related changes in expanded clonotypes may potentially have been confounded. A strong correlation was found between observed TCR beta diversity and the percentage of naive T cells measured by flow cytometry. Bulk unsorted PBMC profiling prevented conclusive comparison of naive and antigen-experienced compartments.

The V end gives up 4 bases and the J end 8 bases, leaving 2 bases in the junction not matched to a gene. The germline V gene yields KGHSH for CDR1 and LQKENI for CDR2. Reading from cysteine to phenylalanine, the CDR3 counts 13 amino acids. Only CDR3 DNA is held: 39 bases, read in frame from base 1. Library generation was performed with 5' RACE. TCRdb names Illumina HiSeq 2500 as the instrument used. The second PCR ran for roughly 6 to 11 cycles and used a J-beta primer mix along with a sample-barcoded 5' primer. A unique molecular identifier was introduced onto each TCR beta cDNA molecule by a template-switch 5' adaptor carrying 12 random nucleotides. At least 2.5 million CDR3-containing paired-end reads were obtained from each sample. The Mint cDNA synthesis kit, primed by a TRBC-specific oligonucleotide, was used to synthesize first-strand cDNA from all RNA. All cDNA was treated with uracil-DNA glycosylase and then went through a first 18-cycle PCR with the universal primers M1SS and BC2_uni_R. In the source study's methods: For normalization, 1 million high-quality reads, each with a distinct molecular identifier, were randomly selected from each sample. Reads with shared molecular identifiers were discarded instead of being binned into consensus sequences. CDR3 identification, clonotype clustering and error correction used MiTCR with a Q25 quality threshold and the strictest error-elimination algorithm. Lower-bound total TCR beta diversity was estimated with a nonparametric unseen species model using Euler transformation. TCRdb trimmed the raw reads at Q25, called clones with MiXCR and kept productive beta chains. Each entry merges the rows of one CDR3 protein and shows their most common DNA and genes. V and J calls and clone size were set by TCRdb, not the authors. The sample data list around 280,000 distinct CDR3 sequences, and roughly 26% of these were observed just once. The ten largest clones take up approximately 29% of the sample.

The chain links TRBV18 with TRBJ2-4; TRBD1 agrees with 10 junctional bases. The receptor comes from a woman in her 70s in good health. The sequenced material came from blood. The CDR3: CASSHGTGDIQYF. The DNA sequence follows: TGTGCCAGCTCACACGGGACAGGGGACATTCAGTACTTC.